The source of this T cell receptor (beta chain) is a study of cytomegalovirus exposure and HLA in healthy donors. Background on the study: Within an early data release were about 85 million unique TCRs drawn from HLA-typed donors. Whole-study results and caveats: A cluster of highly shared sequence variants was likely a sequencing artifact. Further analysis was carried out later, and it showed several of the most significant clusters appearing linked to common viral pathogens.

V shed 4 bases and J 1 base; nucleotides not matched to a gene: 7. The CDR3 has 15 residues. The V gene's germline CDR1 is GTSNPN and CDR2 SVGIG (reference sequence). In the case of this clone: Its antigen is not identified.

PCR primers comprised 60 Vbeta and 13 Jbeta primers. Sequencing was performed with immunoSEQ multiplex PCR; in TCRdb, only in-frame clones are kept and a portion is missing. The data hold 140,000 to 150,000 clones, with about 80% observed a single time. The sequenced sample consisted of PBMCs. This chain uses TRBV30 with TRBJ1-1; 9 positions match TRBD1. The origin of this receptor is a female donor in good health and CMV-seronegative. CDR3 sequence: CAWTPTGGWNTEAFF. The CDR3 DNA reads as TGTGCCTGGACCCCGACAGGGGGTTGGAACACTGAAGCTTTCTTT.